The present TCR beta chain was sequenced within a study of CD8+CD57+ T cells in acquired aplastic anemia. Study overall: The DNA of sorted CD4+ and CD8+ cells averaged roughly 3.2 ug. The study obtained about 9.9 million reads on average for CD4+ cells from healthy donors.

Germline CDR1 and CDR2: MGHDK and SYGVNS. This CDR3 has 18 amino acids. With 2 bases clipped from V and 0 bases from J, the junction kept 11 bases outside the gene matches. This clonotype was observed a few times. What it binds is unknown. Study conclusions and caveats: Patients and controls shared 25 to 30 CD8+ CDR3 sequences. Patients were compared with controls for CD8+ Simpson's diversity, and no significant difference emerged.

Genomic DNA was employed as the template in profiling TCR beta VDJ and CDR3. Via MiXCR, TCRdb re-called the reads, giving one row per CDR3 protein. The data hold over 40,000 distinct CDR3 sequences, with over 60% observed a single time. The V gene is TRBV25-1, the J gene TRBJ2-7, with 9 bases fitting TRBD1. Specimen: sorted CD4+, CD8+, or CD8+CD57+ T cells (not recorded which) from PBMCs. This TCR came from a human donor in good health, serving as a control. The CDR3 spells CASSEGRITGGSSYEQYF. The CDR3 DNA reads TGTGCCAGCAGTGAAGGCCGGATCACAGGGGGCAGCTCCTACGAGCAGTACTTC.